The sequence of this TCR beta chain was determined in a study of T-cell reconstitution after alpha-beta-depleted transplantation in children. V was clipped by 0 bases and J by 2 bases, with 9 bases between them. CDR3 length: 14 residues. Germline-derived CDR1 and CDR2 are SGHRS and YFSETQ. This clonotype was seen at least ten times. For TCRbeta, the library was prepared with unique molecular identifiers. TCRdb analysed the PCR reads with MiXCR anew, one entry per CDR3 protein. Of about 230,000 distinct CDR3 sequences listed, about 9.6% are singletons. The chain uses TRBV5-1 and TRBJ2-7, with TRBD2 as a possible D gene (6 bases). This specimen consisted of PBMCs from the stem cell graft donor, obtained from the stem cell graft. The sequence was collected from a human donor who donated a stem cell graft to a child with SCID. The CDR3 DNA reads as TGCGCCAGCAGCTTGGATGGGGGGACCTACGAGCAGTACTTC. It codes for CASSLDGGTYEQYF.